This T cell receptor beta chain was sequenced for a study of blood T cell repertoires in COVID-19. Study-level information: PBMCs, B-cell-depleted T cells, or T cells were the source of the cDNA or gDNA that made up the material.

Enrollees, roughly 18 to 95 years old, lived in approximately 25 US areas. Self-reported history from a screening survey and questionnaire set each donor's cohort. The CDR3 is 14 residues long. Germline V CDR1 and CDR2: SGHRS, YFSETQ. V was shortened by 4 bases and J by 3 bases, with 13 bases between the two germline ends. Here immunoSEQ multiplex PCR was the method, and the copy in TCRdb shows in-frame clones only, minus some. This table has approximately 210,000 clones, about 76% appearing once. The source of this sequence is a woman in her forties or fifties with acute COVID-19. The V gene is TRBV5-1, the J gene TRBJ1-1, with a weak D call TRBD1 (5 bases). Sequencing input: PBMCs or T cells enriched from blood (not recorded which). The CDR3 sequence: CASSRLGGDTEAFF. The CDR3, as DNA: TGCGCCAGCAGCCGACTCGGGGGGGACACTGAAGCTTTCTTT. The full variable domain, rest sourced from reference TRBV5-1 and TRBJ1-1, is KAGVTQTPRYLIKTRGQQVTLSCSPISGHRSVSWYQQTPGQGLQFLFEYFSETQRNKGNFPGRFSGRQFSNSRSEMNVSTLELGDSALYLCASSRLGGDTEAFFGQGTRLTVV.